These 20 T cell receptor beta chains were all obtained from the same sample, sequenced in a study of T cells in Graves' hyperthyroidism and ophthalmopathy. Regions amplified from RNA transcripts were the TCR beta CDR3 regions. First-round RT-PCR of the TCR CDR3 relied on the HTBI primer set. A single record per CDR3 protein comes from TCRdb applying MiXCR to the multiplex PCR reads. This table holds some 510,000 distinct CDR3 sequences, roughly 20% found once. Sequenced: blood. The receptor source for this set is a man younger than 35 with Graves' hyperthyroidism.

There are a few counts of this clonotype. The CDR3 nucleotides read TGCAGCGCGAGGTTAGCCAAAAACATTCAGTACTTC. Translation: CSARLAKNIQYF. This chain uses TRBV29-1 with TRBJ2-4; no clear D gene. The CDR3 spans 12 residues. V gave up 7 bases and J gave up 0 bases, with 7 bases separating them. The V gene's germline CDR1 is SQVTM and CDR2 ANQGSEA.

This chain joins TRBV12-3 or TRBV12-4 and TRBJ2-2; D not resolved. The CDR3 sequence is 13 residues long. V dropped 6 bases and J dropped 4 bases, with 9 bases sitting between them. The CDR3 sequence: CASRRVGTGELFF. The CDR3 region has the DNA TGTGCCAGCAGAAGGGTCGGCACCGGGGAGCTGTTTTTT.

This clonotype has a count of ten or more. The CDR3 is CASSSVQGFYYGYTF. The CDR3 DNA is TGTGCCAGCAGCTCCGTTCAGGGGTTCTACTATGGCTACACCTTC. The chain links TRBV7-8 to TRBJ1-2, with a weak D call TRBD1 (6 bases). Germline CDR1 reads SGHVS; CDR2 reads FQNEAQ. V was trimmed by 4 bases and J by 3 bases, leaving 15 bases between them. The CDR3 loop spans 15 amino acids.

This clonotype showed up many times. The chain is built from TRBV28 and TRBJ1-6, with 12 bases lining up with TRBD1. This CDR3 region has 14 residues. Unmatched junction bases numbered 3, after V lost 6 bases and J lost 9 bases. CDR1 is MDHEN, CDR2 SYDVKM, per germline. This CDR3 is CASRLGQGASPLHF. In DNA form, the CDR3 reads TGTGCCAGCAGGTTGGGACAGGGGGCTTCACCCCTCCACTTT.

The table lists this clonotype with a count of one. The chain has TRBV12-3 or TRBV12-4 and TRBJ2-5; TRBD2 might be the D (6 bases). The CDR3 length is 15 residues. Trimming shortened V by 3 bases and J by 3 bases, and 14 bases separated the two germline ends. The CDR3 reads CASSFRGVPEETQYF. CDR3 in DNA: TGTGCCAGCAGTTTTCGCGGGGTCCCCGAAGAGACCCAGTACTTC.

This clonotype has just a few counts. A much bigger clone sits one base away, suggesting this may be a read error. The chain's CDR3 is CARRAGKYF. The CDR3 region has the DNA TGTGCCAGAAGGGCAGGGAAGTACTTC. This sequence joins TRBV6-2 or TRBV6-3 and TRBJ2-4; TRBD1 might be the D (5 bases). Looked up from germline, CDR1 is MNHEY and CDR2 is SVGEGT. V was clipped by 9 bases and J by 14 bases, with 11 bases between them. This CDR3 region has 9 residues.

This clonotype appeared many times. The chain carries TRBV5-5 and TRBJ2-4; 9 positions match TRBD1. In germline, CDR1 is SGHKS, CDR2 YYEKEE (reference sequence). The CDR3 is 13 residues long. V was pared by 10 bases and J by 6 bases, with 8 bases of the junction left unmatched. The CDR3 protein is CAGGTGISNIQYF. The CDR3 DNA reads as TGTGCCGGAGGGACAGGGATTTCAAACATTCAGTACTTC.

This clonotype was seen repeatedly, ten times or more. The J gene is TRBJ2-5, the V gene TRBV13, with D unclear. V was shortened by 5 bases and J by 0 bases, with 10 bases between the two germline ends. Germline CDR1 and CDR2: PRHDT and FYEKMQ (reference sequence). The CDR3 is 14 residues long. The CDR3 sequence is CASSTQTYQETQYF. In DNA form, the CDR3 reads TGTGCCAGCAGCACTCAGACGTACCAAGAGACCCAGTACTTC.

This clonotype was observed a few times. The V and J genes are TRBV6-1 and TRBJ1-6; 9 bases line up with TRBD1. Germline-derived CDR1 and CDR2 are MNHNS and SASEGT. V shed 5 bases, J shed 11 bases, and the junction held 10 bases outside the gene matches. CDR3 length: 15 residues. CDR3 residues: CASSTHGTGLAPLHF. The CDR3 nucleotides are TGTGCCAGCAGTACCCATGGGACAGGGTTGGCACCCCTCCACTTT.

The chain recombines TRBV12-3 or TRBV12-4 with TRBJ1-5; 8 bases are shared with TRBD1. V trimming: 6 bases; J trimming: 7 bases; junction bases outside the gene matches: 8. This CDR3 is 14 amino acids long. The DNA of the CDR3 is TGTGCCAGCAGACGACAGGGGCTCGGCCAGCCCCAGCATTTT. It encodes CASRRQGLGQPQHF.

The chain joins TRBV6-1 to TRBJ1-2, with TRBD1 matching 11 bases. Trimming cost V 6 bases and J 7 bases; bases outside gene matches: 7. CDR1 MNHNS and CDR2 SASEGT come from the germline V gene. The CDR3 has 14 residues. The CDR3 DNA is TGTGCCAGCAGGTCCCCGGGACAGGGGGTTGGCTACACCTTC. Translated, it gives CASRSPGQGVGYTF.

The V and J genes are TRBV7-2 and TRBJ2-7, with D tentatively TRBD2 (6 bases). V was pared by 6 bases and J by 2 bases, with 14 bases between. In germline, CDR1 is SGHTA, CDR2 FQGNSA. CDR3 length: 14 amino acids. The CDR3 bases are TGTGCCAGCAGTCAATCGCCGGGGGCCTACGAGCAGTACTTC. Its protein is CASSQSPGAYEQYF. Full variable domain (outside the CDR3, taken from reference TRBV7-2 and TRBJ2-7): GAGVSQSPSNKVTEKGKDVELRCDPISGHTALYWYRQSLGQGLEFLIYFQGNSAPDKSGLPSDRFSAERTGGSVSTLTIQRTQQEDSAVYLCASSQSPGAYEQYFGPGTRLTVT.

The CDR3 region has the DNA TGTGCCAGCTCACCCCTCCCCGGGACGAGCTCCTACGAGCAGTACTTC. Its translation is CASSPLPGTSSYEQYF. The chain couples TRBV18 to TRBJ2-7; D is tentatively TRBD1 or TRBD2 (5 bases each). The CDR3 has 16 residues. Trimming shortened V by 3 bases and J by 0 bases, and 15 bases separated the two germline ends. Germline V gives CDR1 KGHSH, CDR2 LQKENI. The complete variable domain, with remaining parts taken from reference TRBV18 and TRBJ2-7, reads NAGVMQNPRHLVRRRGQEARLRCSPMKGHSHVYWYRQLPEEGLKFMVYLQKENIIDESGMPKERFSAEFPKEGPSILRIQQVVRGDSAAYFCASSPLPGTSSYEQYFGPGTRLTVT.

This clonotype was seen repeatedly, ten times or more. The chain combines TRBV11-2 with TRBJ1-2, with 8 bases that match TRBD1. CDR3 length equals 17 residues. V lost 0 bases and J lost 4; bases outside the gene matches: 10. The germline V gene encodes CDR1 SGHAT and CDR2 FQNNGV. The CDR3 region is CASSLDLRTGGAYGYTF. In DNA form, the CDR3 reads TGTGCCAGCAGCTTAGACCTCCGTACAGGGGGTGCCTATGGCTACACCTTC.

The chain carries TRBV11-2 and TRBJ1-2, with TRBD1 as a possible D gene (5 bases). CDR3 size: 14 residues. The V gene's germline CDR1 is SGHAT and CDR2 FQNNGV. V shed 5 bases and J shed 6 bases, with 16 bases lying between them. The CDR3 region has the DNA TGTGCCAGCAGCCAAACGAGCAGGGTGAATGGCTACACCTTC. Its protein product is CASSQTSRVNGYTF. The full variable domain, its missing parts supplied by reference TRBV11-2 and TRBJ1-2, is EAGVAQSPRYKIIEKRQSVAFWCNPISGHATLYWYQQILGQGPKLLIQFQNNGVVDDSQLPKDRFSAERLKGVDSTLKIQPAKLEDSAVYLCASSQTSRVNGYTFGSGTRLTVV.

This rearrangement joins TRBV6-2 or TRBV6-3 to TRBJ2-7; the D gene is possibly TRBD2 (5 bases). This CDR3 is 12 amino acids long. V was clipped by 6 bases and J by 4 bases, with 10 bases between them. From germline, CDR1 is MNHEY and CDR2 SVGEGT. The CDR3 protein is CASSGMSYEQYF. CDR3 bases: TGTGCCAGCAGCGGGATGTCGTACGAGCAGTACTTC.

This clonotype was recorded many times. A much bigger clone sits one base away, suggesting this may be a read error. The V gene is TRBV12-3 or TRBV12-4, the J gene TRBJ1-5, with 10 bases lining up with TRBD1. Losses at the gene ends were 4 bases for V and 9 bases for J; bases not matched to a gene: 3. This CDR3 comprises 13 residues. As DNA, the CDR3 is TGTGCCAGCAGTTGGGACAGGGGACGGCCCCAGCATTTT. This gives the protein CASSWDRGRPQHF.

The chain is built from TRBV10-3 and TRBJ2-7; 15 bases fit TRBD2. With 0 bases clipped from V and 6 bases from J, the junction kept 3 bases outside the gene matches. The germline V gene has CDR1 ENHRY and CDR2 SYGVKD. The CDR3 is 16 amino acids. CDR3 region: CAISESGLAGGVEQYF. In nucleotides, the CDR3 is TGTGCCATCAGTGAGTCAGGACTAGCGGGAGGGGTCGAGCAGTACTTC.

This clonotype was counted many times. One end of the junction does not line up with germline, which may come from a read error. The chain combines TRBV6-5 with TRBJ2-5; 8 bases fit TRBD1. The CDR3 extends over 15 amino acids. Germline V gene data show CDR1 as MNHEY and CDR2 as SVGAGI. This chain's CDR3 is CATSTWTGSLETQYF. Here the CDR3 DNA reads TGTGCCACCAGTACCTGGACAGGGTCTTTAGAGACCCAGTACTTC.

The chain has TRBV5-1 and TRBJ1-2; a weak D match, TRBD1 (5 bases). With 3 bases removed from V and 5 bases from J, the gap between germline ends came to 11 bases. This CDR3 is built from 13 residues. Germline V gene lookup returns CDR1 SGHRS and CDR2 YFSETQ. The DNA for the CDR3 is TGCGCCAGCAGCTCCGGGGACGGGTATGGCTACACCTTC. It translates to CASSSGDGYGYTF.